Shown below are 6 T cell receptor beta chains from a single sample sequenced in a study of T cell responses to AZD1222 COVID-19 vaccine. Data came from immunoSEQ multiplex PCR; TCRdb stores just in-frame clones and leaves some out. Of 55,000 to 85,000 clones listed, roughly 84% are singletons. Sequenced material: peripheral blood, taken on day 0 of AZD1222 vaccination. The receptors were sampled from an adult in good health.

The rearrangement joins TRBV28 to TRBJ1-2, with D possibly TRBD1 on 5 matching bases. The germline CDR1 and CDR2 sequences are MDHEN and SYDVKM. V was clipped by 4 bases and J by 4 bases, with 13 bases between them. The CDR3 extends over 14 amino acids. CDR3 residues: CASSSGGRSYGYTF. In nucleotides, the CDR3 is TGTGCCAGCAGTTCGGGGGGGAGGAGCTATGGCTACACCTTC.

V usage is TRBV7-2 and J usage is TRBJ1-5; D may be TRBD1 (6 bases). The CDR3 contains 15 residues. V was pared by 6 bases and J by 2 bases, with 14 bases between. Germline CDR1 is SGHTA and CDR2 is FQGNSA. The CDR3 loop is CASSIQGHGNQPQHF. CDR3 coding DNA: TGTGCCAGCAGTATTCAGGGGCACGGCAATCAGCCCCAGCATTTT.

The chain recombines TRBV16 with TRBJ1-1, with 10 bases that match TRBD1. This CDR3 contains 13 residues. J gave up 10 bases and V 4 bases, and 6 bases lay outside the gene matches. The germline CDR1 and CDR2 sequences are KGHSY and FQNENV. The CDR3 DNA reads TGTGCCAGCAGCCTGACAGGGGGCGCGGGAGCTTTCTTT. It codes for CASSLTGGAGAFF. The full variable domain, its missing parts supplied by reference TRBV16 and TRBJ1-1, is GEEVAQTPKHLVRGEGQKAKLYCAPIKGHSYVFWYQQVLKNEFKFLISFQNENVFDETGMPKERFSAKCLPNSPCSLEIQATKLEDSAVYFCASSLTGGAGAFFGQGTRLTVV.

This chain links TRBV30 with TRBJ1-2; TRBD1 is a possible D gene (6 bases). From germline, CDR1 is GTSNPN and CDR2 SVGIG (reference sequence). V lost 4 bases, J lost 3 bases, and 18 bases lay in between. The CDR3 consists of 15 residues. This CDR3 is CAWTKQGGGYYGYTF. CDR3 DNA: TGTGCCTGGACTAAACAGGGAGGAGGTTACTATGGCTACACCTTC.

The chain couples TRBV30 to TRBJ1-6; D uncertain. The CDR3 runs 13 residues. V lost 3 bases and J 4 bases, leaving 7 bases between the germline ends. From germline, CDR1 is GTSNPN and CDR2 SVGIG (reference sequence). The CDR3 nucleotides are TGTGCCTGGAGGGACGGATATAATTCACCCCTCCACTTT. It encodes CAWRDGYNSPLHF.

The genes are TRBV30 and TRBJ1-1; D gene unclear. V shed 7 bases and J shed 8 bases, with 20 bases lying between them. Germline CDR1 reads GTSNPN; CDR2 reads SVGIG (reference sequence). CDR3 length: 13 residues. The CDR3 DNA sequence: TGTGCCTCGACCGACGTAATTCGGTGGGAAGCTTTCTTT. It codes for CASTDVIRWEAFF.